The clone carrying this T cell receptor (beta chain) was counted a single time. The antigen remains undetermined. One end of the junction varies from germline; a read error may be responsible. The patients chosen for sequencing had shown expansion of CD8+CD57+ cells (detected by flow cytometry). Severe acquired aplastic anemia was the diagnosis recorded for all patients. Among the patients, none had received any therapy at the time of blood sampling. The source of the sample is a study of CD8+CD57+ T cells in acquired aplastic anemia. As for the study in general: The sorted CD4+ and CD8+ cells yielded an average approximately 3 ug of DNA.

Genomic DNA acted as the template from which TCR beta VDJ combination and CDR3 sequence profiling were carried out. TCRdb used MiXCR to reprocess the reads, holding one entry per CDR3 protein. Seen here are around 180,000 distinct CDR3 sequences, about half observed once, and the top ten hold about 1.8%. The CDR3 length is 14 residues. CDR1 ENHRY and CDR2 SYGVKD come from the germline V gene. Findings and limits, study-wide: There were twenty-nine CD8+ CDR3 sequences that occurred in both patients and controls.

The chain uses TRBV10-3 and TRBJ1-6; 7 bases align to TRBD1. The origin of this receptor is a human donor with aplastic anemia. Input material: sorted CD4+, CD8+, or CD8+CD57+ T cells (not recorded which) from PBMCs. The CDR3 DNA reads TGTGCCAGCAGTGATGGGACAGCTAATTCACCCCTCCACTTT. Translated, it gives CASSDGTANSPLHF.